The source of this T cell receptor (beta chain) is a study of OX40 agonist ivuxolimab in advanced cancers. Study as a whole: Ivuxolimab was administered intravenously to patients at 0.01 to 10 mg/kg every 2 weeks. Patients with prior anti-PD-1, anti-PD-L1 or anti-CTLA-4 therapy were eligible; 35% to 50% had some.

Comment on this clone: No antigen is known for it.

V lost 8 bases and J lost 11, with 15 bases in between. Germline CDR1 is SGHAT and CDR2 is FQNNGV. The CDR3 is 11 residues long. The method was immunoSEQ multiplex PCR; TCRdb's version includes in-frame clones alone and lacks a portion of them. Here the sample spans about 26,000 clones, approximately 86% being singletons. Regarding the study as a whole: CD4+ and CD8+ blood T cells expanded clonally by week 6 at 0.1 to 3.0 mg/kg.

The TCR comes from an adult with an advanced solid tumor such as melanoma, head and neck, liver or kidney cancer. The chain recombines TRBV11-2 with TRBJ1-1, with D hard to call. The sample was CD4+ or CD8+ T cells sorted from blood, taken in a trial of the OX40 agonist ivuxolimab. The CDR3 DNA reads as TGTGCCAGCCACAACCCCCCTGGGGCTTTCTTT. This sequence encodes CASHNPPGAFF.